The 17 T cell receptor beta chains below all came from one sample that was sequenced in a study of OX40 agonist ivuxolimab in advanced cancers. Clones were read by immunoSEQ multiplex PCR, and TCRdb kept only the in-frame ones, dropping some. The table has around 67,000 clones, approximately 80% seen once. The source material was CD4+ or CD8+ T cells sorted from blood, sampled in a trial of the OX40 agonist ivuxolimab. The receptor set was obtained from an adult with an advanced solid tumor such as melanoma, head and neck, liver or kidney cancer.

The chain recombines TRBV2 with TRBJ2-7, with D possibly matching TRBD1 (5 bases). The CDR3 sequence is 14 residues long. The germline gives CDR1 SNHLY, CDR2 FYNNEI. V lost 4 bases, J lost 2 bases, and 12 bases lay in between. The CDR3 region is CASSVSRVTYEQYF. The CDR3 coding sequence is TGTGCCAGCAGTGTAAGCAGGGTTACCTACGAGCAGTACTTC.

The V gene is TRBV27, the J gene TRBJ1-1; D is possibly TRBD1 (6 bases). Germline V lookup: CDR1 MNHEY, CDR2 SMNVEV (reference sequence). Trimming left V 3 bases short and J 3 bases short, with 8 bases between. This CDR3 is built from 13 residues. DNA of the CDR3: TGTGCCAGCAGTTTCCCAGGGGACACTGAAGCTTTCTTT. As protein: CASSFPGDTEAFF.

The CDR3 nucleotides read TGTGCCAGCAGCGTCGAGACAGGGAGGGTTTCTGGAAACACCATATATTTT. It translates to CASSVETGRVSGNTIYF. The chain recombines TRBV7-9 with TRBJ1-3, with 7 positions matching TRBD1. This CDR3 comprises 17 residues. V gave up 5 bases and J gave up 1 base; unmatched junction bases: 11. The germline V gene encodes CDR1 SEHNR and CDR2 FQNEAQ (reference sequence).

The rearrangement uses TRBV2 and TRBJ2-1; 7 bases align to TRBD2. This CDR3 region has 13 residues. Germline V gives CDR1 SNHLY, CDR2 FYNNEI. The J segment lost 3 bases and the V segment lost 7 bases, leaving 3 bases of the junction unmatched. CDR3 loop: CASKRGGYNEQFF. Here the CDR3 DNA reads TGTGCCAGCAAACGCGGGGGCTACAATGAGCAGTTCTTC.

The rearrangement uses TRBV16 and TRBJ2-3; no reliable D call. CDR3 length: 16 residues. The V gene's germline CDR1 is KGHSY and CDR2 FQNENV. Trimming stripped 1 base from V and 2 bases from J, with 13 bases between. CDR3 sequence (DNA): TGTGCCAGCAGCCAATTTCGTTGGGGAACCACAGATACGCAGTATTTT. This sequence encodes CASSQFRWGTTDTQYF.

V is TRBV10-3 and J is TRBJ1-1; D is undetermined. Germline CDR1 is ENHRY and CDR2 is SYGVKD. The V gene lost 3 bases and the J gene lost 0 bases, with 11 bases spanning the gap. The CDR3 sequence is 15 residues long. CDR3 protein: CAISDRYNMNTEAFF. The CDR3 DNA reads TGTGCCATCAGTGACAGATACAACATGAACACTGAAGCTTTCTTT.

The genes are TRBV7-9 and TRBJ1-4; no definite D call. Germline-derived CDR1 and CDR2 are SEHNR and FQNEAQ (reference sequence). This CDR3 has 15 amino acids. V lost 1 base and J 4 bases, leaving 10 bases between the germline ends. CDR3 region: CASSLVGFDNEKLFF. DNA for the CDR3: TGTGCCAGCAGCTTAGTGGGGTTTGATAATGAAAAACTGTTTTTT.

This sequence joins TRBV7-2 and TRBJ2-3; D unresolved. The germline V gene encodes CDR1 SGHTA and CDR2 FQGNSA. Trimming removed 3 bases from V and 8 bases from J, with 6 bases in between. The CDR3 runs to 11 residues. The CDR3 sequence is CASSLEATQYF. Written as DNA, the CDR3 is TGTGCCAGCAGCTTGGAAGCTACGCAGTATTTT.

The chain has TRBV9 and TRBJ2-6; unclear D gene. Germline CDR1 is SGDLS and CDR2 is YYNGEE. V shed 0 bases and J shed 0 bases, with 7 bases lying between them. The CDR3 runs 16 residues. Here the CDR3 reads CASSVGRDSGANVLTF. Here the CDR3 DNA reads TGTGCCAGCAGCGTAGGTAGGGACTCTGGGGCCAACGTCCTGACTTTC.

This sequence joins TRBV30 and TRBJ1-4; D call uncertain. Germline CDR1 reads GTSNPN; CDR2 reads SVGIG (reference sequence). The CDR3 consists of 14 residues. Written as DNA, the CDR3 is TGTGCACACCACCCGGGCTCAACTAATGAAAAACTGTTTTTT. Translated: CAHHPGSTNEKLFF.

With respect to this clone: This sample includes further DNA sequences coding for the same CDR3. The CDR3 sequence is CASSPDGNTEAFF. The CDR3 DNA reads TGCGCCAGCAGCCCCGACGGAAACACTGAAGCTTTCTTT. The gene calls are TRBV5-1 and TRBJ1-1, with D uncertain. CDR3 size: 13 residues. V was shortened by 4 bases and J by 2 bases, with 9 bases between the two germline ends. CDR1 and CDR2 from the germline V gene are SGHRS and YFSETQ.

The CDR3, as DNA: TGTGCCACCAGCGAACGGAATTATGGCTACACCTTC. Translation gives CATSERNYGYTF. V is TRBV15 and J is TRBJ1-2, with D hard to call. The CDR3 covers 12 residues. Germline V CDR1 and CDR2: LNHNV, YYDKDF (reference sequence). V was pared by 5 bases and J by 5 bases, with 9 bases between.

The V gene is TRBV6-6, the J gene TRBJ1-1; 9 bases fit TRBD1. The CDR3 is made up of 14 amino acids. CDR1 and CDR2 (germline): MNHNY, SVGAGI (reference sequence). V was clipped by 5 bases and J by 10 bases; unmatched bases: 11. CDR3 region: CASSPTGQGLVAFF. The CDR3 nucleotides are TGTGCCAGCAGTCCCACGGGACAGGGTCTGGTAGCTTTCTTT.

This clone is judged medium-sized. V and J are TRBV28 and TRBJ1-6; D is ambiguous. Per germline, CDR1 MDHEN and CDR2 SYDVKM. The CDR3 runs to 11 residues. Trimming stripped 5 bases from V and 13 bases from J, with 9 bases between. Here the CDR3 reads CASSMGRPLHF. CDR3 nucleotide sequence: TGTGCCAGCAGTATGGGGAGGCCCCTCCACTTT.

The V and J genes are TRBV6-6 and TRBJ2-2, with 10 positions matching TRBD2. J gave up 5 bases and V 4 bases, and 7 bases lay outside the gene matches. Germline CDR1 reads MNHNY; CDR2 reads SVGAGI (reference sequence). The CDR3 is 16 residues long. In DNA, the CDR3 is TGTGCCAGCAGTTTCCCAGCGGGGGGGCGTACCGGGGAGCTGTTTTTT. Translated, it gives CASSFPAGGRTGELFF.

J is TRBJ1-1 and V is TRBV5-4; TRBD1 is a possible D gene (5 bases). This CDR3 spans 15 amino acids. The germline V gene encodes CDR1 SGHNT and CDR2 YYREEE (reference sequence). V shed 3 bases and J shed 3 bases, with 15 bases lying between them. CDR3 coding DNA: TGTGCCAGCAGCTCCAAACAGGCGGCCGACACTGAAGCTTTCTTT. Protein: CASSSKQAADTEAFF.

The V call is TRBV5-6, the J call TRBJ2-7; D gene uncertain. The CDR3 has 15 residues. Germline loops: CDR1 SGHDT, CDR2 YYEEEE. Trimming pared 1 base from V and 0 bases from J, leaving 11 bases between. This CDR3 is CASSLLPAFSYEQYF. The DNA of the CDR3 is TGTGCCAGCAGCTTGTTGCCAGCCTTCTCCTACGAGCAGTACTTC.